These 7 T cell receptor beta chains came from one sample sequenced in a study of response to subunit inactivated influenza vaccine (dated by TCRdb to 2016 to 2018). Library preparation used RT-PCR. Sequencing was carried out with an Illumina HiSeq 2500. The raw public reads went through TCRdb reprocessing: fastp at Q25, MiXCR clone calling, in-frame beta chains kept. Every CDR3 protein is listed once, alongside the most common genes and DNA of its rows. For this sample there are 600,000 to 700,000 distinct CDR3 sequences; about 15% appear just once. The ten largest clonotypes hold 7.6% of the sample. Sequenced here: PBMCs from blood, sampled 14 to 15 days before vaccination. The receptors stem from a man between 50 and 59 years old who received an inactivated influenza vaccine. Donor details come from another sample of the same person, matched by shared clones.

V is TRBV6-1 and J is TRBJ2-7, with 14 bases that match TRBD2. CDR1 is MNHNS, CDR2 SASEGT, per germline. This CDR3 region has 16 residues. Trimming at V came to 6 bases and at J to 3 bases, leaving 7 bases not matched to a gene. The CDR3 DNA is TGTGCCAGCAGCCACGGGACTAGCGGGGGAAACTACGAGCAGTACTTC. Translated, it gives CASSHGTSGGNYEQYF.

The rearrangement uses TRBV7-2 and TRBJ2-1; D possibly corresponds to TRBD2 (5 bases). Trimming cost V 5 bases and J 3 bases, with 14 bases left between them. This CDR3 is 15 amino acids long. Germline V gene sequence: CDR1 SGHTA, CDR2 FQGNSA. The CDR3 nucleotides read TGTGCCAGCAGCCCGGCCTACGGACTCTACAATGAGCAGTTCTTC. Translation gives CASSPAYGLYNEQFF.

V gene TRBV29-1 combines with J gene TRBJ2-3; D is ambiguous. CDR1 and CDR2 from the germline V gene are SQVTM and ANQGSEA. Trimming left V 6 bases short and J 8 bases short, with 15 bases between. This CDR3 comprises 12 residues. CDR3 amino acids: CSVENLPGTQYF. The CDR3 region has the DNA TGCAGCGTGGAGAACTTGCCGGGTACGCAGTATTTT.

This clonotype has at least ten counts. This rearrangement joins TRBV29-1 to TRBJ1-5; 10 bases align to TRBD1. Germline V gene lookup returns CDR1 SQVTM and CDR2 ANQGSEA. There are 18 residues in the CDR3. V lost 8 bases and J lost 0; bases outside the gene matches: 16. The CDR3 region is CSIGAGTGVPYSNQPQHF. The CDR3 coding sequence is TGCAGCATTGGTGCCGGGACAGGGGTCCCATATAGCAATCAGCCCCAGCATTTT.

There are many counts of this clonotype. The chain is built from TRBV5-1 and TRBJ1-1, with a possible D match to TRBD1 (5 bases). Trimming stripped 5 bases from V and 5 bases from J, with 19 bases between. In germline, CDR1 is SGHRS, CDR2 YFSETQ. The CDR3 loop spans 15 amino acids. As DNA, the CDR3 is TGCGCCAGCAGAGATCAAGGGACCCCGGGGACTGAAGCTTTCTTT. It specifies CASRDQGTPGTEAFF.

V gene TRBV10-3 combines with J gene TRBJ2-7, with a possible D match to TRBD2 (6 bases). V shed 5 bases and J shed 3 bases, with 20 bases lying between them. The CDR3 is 16 residues long. CDR1 and CDR2 (germline): ENHRY, SYGVKD. CDR3 sequence: CAISPIGGSNYYEQYF. CDR3 DNA: TGTGCCATCAGTCCCATCGGGGGATCTAACTACTACGAGCAGTACTTC.

The chain has TRBV12-3 or TRBV12-4 and TRBJ2-2; TRBD1 aligns across 7 bases. The CDR3 has 15 amino acids. With V trimmed by 6 bases and J by 7 bases, 11 bases remained unmatched. CDR3 nucleotide sequence: TGTGCCAGCAGGTCCGGGACAGTCCTAATCGGGGAGCTGTTTTTT. The encoded protein is CASRSGTVLIGELFF.